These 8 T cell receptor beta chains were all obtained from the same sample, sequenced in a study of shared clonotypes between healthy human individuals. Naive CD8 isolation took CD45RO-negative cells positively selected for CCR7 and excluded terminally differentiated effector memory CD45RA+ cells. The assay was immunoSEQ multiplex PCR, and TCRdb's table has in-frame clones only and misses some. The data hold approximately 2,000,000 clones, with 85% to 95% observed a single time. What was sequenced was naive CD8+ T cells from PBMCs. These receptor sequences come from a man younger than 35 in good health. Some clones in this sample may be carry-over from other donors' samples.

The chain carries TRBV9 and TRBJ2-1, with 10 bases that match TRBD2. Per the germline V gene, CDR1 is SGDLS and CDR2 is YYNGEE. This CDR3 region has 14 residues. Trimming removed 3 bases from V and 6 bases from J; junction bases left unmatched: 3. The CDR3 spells CASSDRLAGNEQFF. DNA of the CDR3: TGTGCCAGCAGCGACCGACTAGCGGGCAATGAGCAGTTCTTC.

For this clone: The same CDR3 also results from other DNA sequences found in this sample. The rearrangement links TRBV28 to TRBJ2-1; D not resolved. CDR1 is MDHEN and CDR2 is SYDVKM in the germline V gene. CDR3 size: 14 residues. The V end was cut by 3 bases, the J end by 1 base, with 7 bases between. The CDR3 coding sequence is TGTGCCAGCAGTTTGAGGCCTTCCTACAATGAGCAGTTCTTC. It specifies CASSLRPSYNEQFF.

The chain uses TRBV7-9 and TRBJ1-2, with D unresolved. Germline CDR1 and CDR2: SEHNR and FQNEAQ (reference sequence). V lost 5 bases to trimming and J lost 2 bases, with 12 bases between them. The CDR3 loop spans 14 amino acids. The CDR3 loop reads CASSPPTTNYGYTF. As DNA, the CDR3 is TGTGCCAGCAGCCCTCCCACAACCAACTATGGCTACACCTTC.

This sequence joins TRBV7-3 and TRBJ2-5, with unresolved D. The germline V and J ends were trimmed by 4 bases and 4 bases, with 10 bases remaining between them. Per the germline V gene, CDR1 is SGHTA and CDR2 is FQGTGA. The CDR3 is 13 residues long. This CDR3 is CASSSFEGETQYF. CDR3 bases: TGTGCCAGCAGCTCCTTTGAAGGAGAGACCCAGTACTTC.

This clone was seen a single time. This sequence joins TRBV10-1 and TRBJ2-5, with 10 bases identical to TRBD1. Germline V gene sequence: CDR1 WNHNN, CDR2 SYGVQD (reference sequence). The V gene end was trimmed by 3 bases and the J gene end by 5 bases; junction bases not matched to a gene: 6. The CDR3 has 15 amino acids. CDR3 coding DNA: TGCGCCAGCAGTGATCCCGGGACAGGGGTGGAGACCCAGTACTTC. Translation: CASSDPGTGVETQYF.

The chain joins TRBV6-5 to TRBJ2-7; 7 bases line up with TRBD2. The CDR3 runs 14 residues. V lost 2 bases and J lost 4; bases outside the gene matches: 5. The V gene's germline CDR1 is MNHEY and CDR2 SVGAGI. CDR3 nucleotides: TGTGCCAGCAGTTACGGGCTAGCGGTATACGAGCAGTACTTC. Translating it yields CASSYGLAVYEQYF.

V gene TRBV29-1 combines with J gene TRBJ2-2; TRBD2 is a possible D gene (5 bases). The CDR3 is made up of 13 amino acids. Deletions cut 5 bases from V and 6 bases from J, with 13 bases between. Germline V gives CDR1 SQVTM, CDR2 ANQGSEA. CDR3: CSVRGSASGELFF. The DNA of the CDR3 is TGCAGCGTTCGCGGTAGCGCCTCCGGGGAGCTGTTTTTT.

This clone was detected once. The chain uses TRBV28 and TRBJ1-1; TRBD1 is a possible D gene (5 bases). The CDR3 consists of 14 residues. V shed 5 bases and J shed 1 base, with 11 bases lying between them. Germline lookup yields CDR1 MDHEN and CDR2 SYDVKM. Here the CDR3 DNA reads TGTGCCAGCAGTACCGAGGGGTGGAACACTGAAGCTTTCTTT. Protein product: CASSTEGWNTEAFF. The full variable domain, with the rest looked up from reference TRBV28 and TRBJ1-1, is DVKVTQSSRYLVKRTGEKVFLECVQDMDHENMFWYRQDPGLGLRLIYFSYDVKMKEKGDIPEGYSVSREKKERFSLILESASTNQTSMYLCASSTEGWNTEAFFGQGTRLTVV.